This TCR beta chain was sequenced during a study of T cell repertoires in cytomegalovirus infection. MiXCR, applied by TCRdb to the reads, yields one record per CDR3 protein. The table has around 490,000 distinct CDR3 sequences, about 26% seen once. J gave up 0 bases and V 5 bases, and 15 bases lay outside the gene matches. Looked up from germline, CDR1 is SEHNR and CDR2 is FQNEAQ (reference sequence). The CDR3 loop spans 20 amino acids. This clonotype was counted only a few times. This clonotype originated in a human donor in good health (CMV status not recorded). Some clones in this sample may be carry-over from other donors' samples. The sequencing input was PBMCs. The rearrangement joins TRBV7-9 to TRBJ2-1; TRBD2 agrees at 11 bases. The CDR3 region has the DNA TGTGCCAGCAGCACCACCCCCGGGACTAGCGGCGTACCCTCCTACAATGAGCAGTTCTTC. It is translated as CASSTTPGTSGVPSYNEQFF.